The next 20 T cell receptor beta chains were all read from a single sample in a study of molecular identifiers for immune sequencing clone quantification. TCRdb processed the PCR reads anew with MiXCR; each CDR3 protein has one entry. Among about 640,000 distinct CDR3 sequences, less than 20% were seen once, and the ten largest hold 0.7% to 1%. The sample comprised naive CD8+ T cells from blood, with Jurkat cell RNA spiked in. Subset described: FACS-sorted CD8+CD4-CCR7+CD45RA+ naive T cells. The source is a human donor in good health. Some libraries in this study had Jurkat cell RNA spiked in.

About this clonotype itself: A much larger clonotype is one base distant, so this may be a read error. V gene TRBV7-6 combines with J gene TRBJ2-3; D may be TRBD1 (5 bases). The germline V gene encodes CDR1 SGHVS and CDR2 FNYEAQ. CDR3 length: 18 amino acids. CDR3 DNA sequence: TGTGCCCGCAGCTTAATAACGACGATCAGGGATGGCACAGATACGCAGTATTTT. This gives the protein CARSLITTIRDGTDTQYF. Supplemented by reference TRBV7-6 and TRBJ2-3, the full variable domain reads GAGVSQSPRYKVTKRGQDVALRCDPISGHVSLYWYRQALGQGPEFLTYFNYEAQQDKSGLPNDRFSAERPEGSISTLTIQRTEQRDSAMYRCARSLITTIRDGTDTQYFGPGTRLTVL.

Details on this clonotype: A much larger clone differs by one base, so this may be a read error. This chain's CDR3 is CAFEAGPNTEAFF. CDR3 nucleotides: TGTGCCTTCGAGGCGGGACCAAACACTGAAGCTTTCTTT. The V gene is TRBV30, the J gene TRBJ1-1; D possibly corresponds to TRBD1 (5 bases). V gave up 7 bases and J gave up 2 bases, with 14 bases separating them. The germline gives CDR1 GTSNPN, CDR2 SVGIG (reference sequence). There are 13 residues in the CDR3. The whole variable domain, remainder taken from reference TRBV30 and TRBJ1-1, is SQTIHQWPATLVQPVGSPLSLECTVEGTSNPNLYWYRQAAGRGLQLLFYSVGIGQISSEVPQNLSASRPQDRQFILSSKKLLLSDSGFYLCAFEAGPNTEAFFGQGTRLTVV.

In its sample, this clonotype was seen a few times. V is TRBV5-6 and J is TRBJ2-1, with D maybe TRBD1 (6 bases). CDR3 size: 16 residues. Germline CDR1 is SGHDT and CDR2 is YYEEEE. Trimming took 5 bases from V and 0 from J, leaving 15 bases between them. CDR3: CASSATGSSSYNEQFF. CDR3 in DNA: TGTGCCAGCAGTGCAACAGGGTCCTCCTCCTACAATGAGCAGTTCTTC. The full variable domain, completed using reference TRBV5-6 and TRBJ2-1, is DAGVTQSPTHLIKTRGQQVTLRCSPKSGHDTVSWYQQALGQGPQFIFQYYEEEERQRGNFPDRFSGHQFPNYSSELNVNALLLGDSALYLCASSATGSSSYNEQFFGPGTRLTVL.

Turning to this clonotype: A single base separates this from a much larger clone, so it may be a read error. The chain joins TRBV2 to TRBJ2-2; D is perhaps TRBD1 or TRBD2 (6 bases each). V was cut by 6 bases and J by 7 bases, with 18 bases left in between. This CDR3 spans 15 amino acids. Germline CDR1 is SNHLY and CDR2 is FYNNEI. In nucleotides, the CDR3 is TGTGCCAGCAGATGGGGGGCAGGGGCCTTCGGGGAGCTGTTTTTT. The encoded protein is CASRWGAGAFGELFF.

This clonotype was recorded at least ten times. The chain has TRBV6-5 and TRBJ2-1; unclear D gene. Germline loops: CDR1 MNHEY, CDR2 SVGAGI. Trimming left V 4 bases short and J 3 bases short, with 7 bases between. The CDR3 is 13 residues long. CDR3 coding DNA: TGTGCCAGCAGTTCTGGACGCTACAATGAGCAGTTCTTC. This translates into CASSSGRYNEQFF.

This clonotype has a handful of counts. The CDR3, as DNA: TGTGCCAGCAGCTTGGTTGGGACAGGGGCCGAGACCCAGTACTTC. The encoded protein is CASSLVGTGAETQYF. The chain combines TRBV5-4 with TRBJ2-5; 10 bases are a match to TRBD1. The CDR3 loop spans 15 amino acids. Germline-derived CDR1 and CDR2 are SGHNT and YYREEE (reference sequence). V shed 0 bases and J 5 bases; nucleotides not matched to a gene: 4.

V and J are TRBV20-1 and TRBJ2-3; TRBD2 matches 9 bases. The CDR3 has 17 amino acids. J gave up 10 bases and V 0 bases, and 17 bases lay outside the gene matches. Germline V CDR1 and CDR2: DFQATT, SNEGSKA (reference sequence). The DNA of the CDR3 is TGCAGTGCTAGAGATCCTTTAAGCCTAGCGGGGACTGATGCGCAGTATTTT. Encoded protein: CSARDPLSLAGTDAQYF.

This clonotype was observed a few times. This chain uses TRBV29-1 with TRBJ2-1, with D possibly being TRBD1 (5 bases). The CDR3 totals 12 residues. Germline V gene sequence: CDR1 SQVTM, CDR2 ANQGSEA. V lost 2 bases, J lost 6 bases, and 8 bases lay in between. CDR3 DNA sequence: TGCAGCGTTGAAAGGGGAATCAATGAGCAGTTCTTC. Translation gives CSVERGINEQFF.

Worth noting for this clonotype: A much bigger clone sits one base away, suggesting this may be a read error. CDR3 DNA: TGTGCCAGCAGTTACTCACGATGGGGTCTATCGGACGCAGATACGCAGTATTTT. This encodes CASSYSRWGLSDADTQYF. This chain joins TRBV6-6 and TRBJ2-3, with D unclear. The germline CDR1 and CDR2 sequences are MNHNY and SVGAGI (reference sequence). V was shortened by 0 bases and J by 4 bases, with 20 bases between the two germline ends. The CDR3 covers 18 residues.

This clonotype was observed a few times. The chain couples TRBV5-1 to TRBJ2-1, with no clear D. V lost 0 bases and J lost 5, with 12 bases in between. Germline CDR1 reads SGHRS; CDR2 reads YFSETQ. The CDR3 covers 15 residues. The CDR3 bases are TGCGCCAGCAGCTTGGGTTTATTCATAGACAATGAGCAGTTCTTC. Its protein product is CASSLGLFIDNEQFF.

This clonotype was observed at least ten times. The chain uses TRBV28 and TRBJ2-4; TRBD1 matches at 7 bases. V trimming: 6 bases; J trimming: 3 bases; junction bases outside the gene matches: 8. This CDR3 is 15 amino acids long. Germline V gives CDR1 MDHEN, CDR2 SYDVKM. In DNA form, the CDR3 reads TGTGCCAGCAGCTTAAACAGGGGCGGCAAAAACATTCAGTACTTC. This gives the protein CASSLNRGGKNIQYF.

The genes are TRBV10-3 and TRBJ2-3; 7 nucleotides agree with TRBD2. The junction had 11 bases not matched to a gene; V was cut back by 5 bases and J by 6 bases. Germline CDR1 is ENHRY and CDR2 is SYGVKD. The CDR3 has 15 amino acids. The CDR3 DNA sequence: TGTGCCATCAGTTTGGCAGGGAGGGCCAGTGATACGCAGTATTTT. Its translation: CAISLAGRASDTQYF.

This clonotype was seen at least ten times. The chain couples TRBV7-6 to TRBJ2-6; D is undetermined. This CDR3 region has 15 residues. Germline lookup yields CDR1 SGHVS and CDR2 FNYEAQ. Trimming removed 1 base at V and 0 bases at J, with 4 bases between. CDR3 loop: CASSLDSSGANVLTF. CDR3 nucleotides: TGTGCCAGCAGCTTAGACAGCTCTGGGGCCAACGTCCTGACTTTC.

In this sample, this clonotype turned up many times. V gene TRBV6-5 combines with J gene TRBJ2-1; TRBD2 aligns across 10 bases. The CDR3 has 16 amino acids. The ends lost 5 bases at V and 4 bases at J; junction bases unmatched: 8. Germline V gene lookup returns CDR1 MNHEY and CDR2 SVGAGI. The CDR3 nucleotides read TGTGCCAGCAGTCTGTTGACTAGCGGGCTTTACAATGAGCAGTTCTTC. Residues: CASSLLTSGLYNEQFF.

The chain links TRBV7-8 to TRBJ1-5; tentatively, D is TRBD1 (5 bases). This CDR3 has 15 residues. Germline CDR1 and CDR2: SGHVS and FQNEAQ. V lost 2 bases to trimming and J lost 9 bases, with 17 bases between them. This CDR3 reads CASSLSEQAKRPQHF. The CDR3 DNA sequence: TGTGCCAGCAGCTTAAGTGAACAGGCCAAAAGGCCCCAGCATTTT.

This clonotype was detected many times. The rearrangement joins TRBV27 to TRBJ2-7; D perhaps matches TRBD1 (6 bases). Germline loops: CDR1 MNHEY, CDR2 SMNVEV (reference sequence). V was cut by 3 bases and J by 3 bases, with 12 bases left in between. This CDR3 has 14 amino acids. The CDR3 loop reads CASSFRQEYYEQYF. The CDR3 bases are TGTGCCAGCAGTTTTCGACAGGAGTACTACGAGCAGTACTTC.

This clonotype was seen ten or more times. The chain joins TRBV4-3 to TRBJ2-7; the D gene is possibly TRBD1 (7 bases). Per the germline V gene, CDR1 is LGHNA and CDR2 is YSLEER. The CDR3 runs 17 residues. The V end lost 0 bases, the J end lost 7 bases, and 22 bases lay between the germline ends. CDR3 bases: TGCGCCAGCAGCCAAGATTTCGAGGCAGGGGGGTCTCGGGAGCAGTACTTC. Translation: CASSQDFEAGGSREQYF.

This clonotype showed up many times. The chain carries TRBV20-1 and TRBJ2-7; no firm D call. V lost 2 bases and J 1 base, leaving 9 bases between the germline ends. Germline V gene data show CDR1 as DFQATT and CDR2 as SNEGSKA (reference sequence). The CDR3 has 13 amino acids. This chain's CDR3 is CSARIPGSYEQYF. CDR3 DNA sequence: TGCAGTGCTAGAATTCCGGGTTCCTACGAGCAGTACTTC.

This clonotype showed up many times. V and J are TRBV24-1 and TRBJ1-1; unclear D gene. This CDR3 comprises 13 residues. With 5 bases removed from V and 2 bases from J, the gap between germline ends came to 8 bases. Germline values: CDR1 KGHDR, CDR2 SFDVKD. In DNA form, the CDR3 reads TGTGCCACCAGTGTGGGGAGAAACACTGAAGCTTTCTTT. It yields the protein CATSVGRNTEAFF.

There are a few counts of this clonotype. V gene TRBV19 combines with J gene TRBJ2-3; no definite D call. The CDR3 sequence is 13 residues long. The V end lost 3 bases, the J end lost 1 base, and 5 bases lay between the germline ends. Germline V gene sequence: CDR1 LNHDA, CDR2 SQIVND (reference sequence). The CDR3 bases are TGTGCCAGTAGTATTCCAGGCACAGATACGCAGTATTTT. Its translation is CASSIPGTDTQYF.